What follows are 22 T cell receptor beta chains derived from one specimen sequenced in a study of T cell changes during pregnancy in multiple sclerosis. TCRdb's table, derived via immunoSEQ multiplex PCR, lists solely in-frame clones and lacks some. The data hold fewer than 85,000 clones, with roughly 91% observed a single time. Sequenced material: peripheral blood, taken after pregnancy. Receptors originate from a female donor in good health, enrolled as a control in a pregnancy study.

CDR3 sequence: CASRQGTNTEAFF. The CDR3 bases are TGCGCCAGTCGACAGGGTACGAACACTGAAGCTTTCTTT. The V gene is TRBV5-1, the J gene TRBJ1-1; 7 nucleotides line up with TRBD1. The V and J ends lost 8 bases and 1 base, in that order; junction bases with no gene match: 5. The CDR3 is 13 residues long. CDR1 and CDR2 (germline): SGHRS, YFSETQ.

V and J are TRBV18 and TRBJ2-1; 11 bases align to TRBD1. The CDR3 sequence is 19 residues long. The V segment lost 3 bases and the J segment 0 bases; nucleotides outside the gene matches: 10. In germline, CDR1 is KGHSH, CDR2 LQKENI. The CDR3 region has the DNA TGTGCCAGCTCACCGGGGACAGGGGGGAGGCCCAGCTCCTACAATGAGCAGTTCTTC. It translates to CASSPGTGGRPSSYNEQFF. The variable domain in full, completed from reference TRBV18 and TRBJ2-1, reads NAGVMQNPRHLVRRRGQEARLRCSPMKGHSHVYWYRQLPEEGLKFMVYLQKENIIDESGMPKERFSAEFPKEGPSILRIQQVVRGDSAAYFCASSPGTGGRPSSYNEQFFGPGTRLTVL.

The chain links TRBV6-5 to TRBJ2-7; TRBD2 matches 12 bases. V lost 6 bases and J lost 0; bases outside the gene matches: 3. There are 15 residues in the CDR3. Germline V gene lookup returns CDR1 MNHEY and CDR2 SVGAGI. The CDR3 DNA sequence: TGTGCCAGCAGGCGGACTAGCGGGGTCTCCTACGAGCAGTACTTC. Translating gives CASRRTSGVSYEQYF.

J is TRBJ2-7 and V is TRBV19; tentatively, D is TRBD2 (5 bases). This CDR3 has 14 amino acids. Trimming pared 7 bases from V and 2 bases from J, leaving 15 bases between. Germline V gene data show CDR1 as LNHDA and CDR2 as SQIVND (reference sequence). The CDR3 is CASNKAGGPYEQYF. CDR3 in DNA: TGTGCCAGTAATAAGGCTGGAGGCCCCTACGAGCAGTACTTC.

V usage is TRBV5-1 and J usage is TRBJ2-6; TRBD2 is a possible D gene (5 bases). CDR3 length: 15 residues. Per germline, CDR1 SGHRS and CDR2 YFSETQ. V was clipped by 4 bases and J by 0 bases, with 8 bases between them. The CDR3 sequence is CASSNRGSGANVLTF. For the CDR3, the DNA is TGCGCCAGCAGCAACCGGGGCTCTGGGGCCAACGTCCTGACTTTC.

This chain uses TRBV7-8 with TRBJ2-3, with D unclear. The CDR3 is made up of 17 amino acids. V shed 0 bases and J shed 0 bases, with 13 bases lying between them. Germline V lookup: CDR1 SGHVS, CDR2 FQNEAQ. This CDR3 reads CASSLARGRTSTDTQYF. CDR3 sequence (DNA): TGTGCCAGCAGCTTAGCGCGAGGCCGCACTAGCACAGATACGCAGTATTTT.

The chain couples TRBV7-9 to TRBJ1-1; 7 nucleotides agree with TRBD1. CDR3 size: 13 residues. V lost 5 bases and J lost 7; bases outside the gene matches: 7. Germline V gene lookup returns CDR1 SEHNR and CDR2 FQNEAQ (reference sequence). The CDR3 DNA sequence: TGTGCCAGCAGCCGAGGGGGCATGGATGAAGCTTTCTTT. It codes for CASSRGGMDEAFF.

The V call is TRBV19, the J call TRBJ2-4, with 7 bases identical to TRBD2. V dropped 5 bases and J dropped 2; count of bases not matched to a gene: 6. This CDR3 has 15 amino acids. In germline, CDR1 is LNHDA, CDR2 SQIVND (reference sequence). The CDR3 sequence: CASSGGVGSKNIQYF. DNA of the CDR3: TGTGCCAGTAGTGGGGGGGTCGGGTCCAAAAACATTCAGTACTTC.

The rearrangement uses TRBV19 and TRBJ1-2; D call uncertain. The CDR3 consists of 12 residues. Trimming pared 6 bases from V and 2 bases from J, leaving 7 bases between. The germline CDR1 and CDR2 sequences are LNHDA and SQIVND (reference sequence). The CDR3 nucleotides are TGTGCCAGTAGCGAGAGGAACTATGGCTACACCTTC. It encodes CASSERNYGYTF.

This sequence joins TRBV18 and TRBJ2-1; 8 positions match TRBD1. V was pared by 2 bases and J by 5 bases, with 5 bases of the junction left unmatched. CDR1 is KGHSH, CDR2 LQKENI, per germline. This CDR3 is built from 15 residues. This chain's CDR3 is CASSPARQGNNEQFF. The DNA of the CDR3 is TGTGCCAGCTCACCAGCGAGACAGGGGAACAATGAGCAGTTCTTC.

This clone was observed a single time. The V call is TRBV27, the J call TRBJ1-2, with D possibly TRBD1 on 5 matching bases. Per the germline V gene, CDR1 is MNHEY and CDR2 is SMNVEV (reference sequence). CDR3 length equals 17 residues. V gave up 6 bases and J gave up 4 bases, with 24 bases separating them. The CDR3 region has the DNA TGTGCCAGCAGCCCCGAATATATCGGGCGGGACTTCTATGGCTACACCTTC. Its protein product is CASSPEYIGRDFYGYTF.

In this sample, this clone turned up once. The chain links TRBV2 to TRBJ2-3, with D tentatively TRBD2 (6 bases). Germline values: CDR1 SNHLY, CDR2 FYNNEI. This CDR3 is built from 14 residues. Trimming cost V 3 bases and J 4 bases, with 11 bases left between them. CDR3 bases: TGTGCCAGCAGTGATTTGGAGGGACCAGATACGCAGTATTTT. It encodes CASSDLEGPDTQYF.

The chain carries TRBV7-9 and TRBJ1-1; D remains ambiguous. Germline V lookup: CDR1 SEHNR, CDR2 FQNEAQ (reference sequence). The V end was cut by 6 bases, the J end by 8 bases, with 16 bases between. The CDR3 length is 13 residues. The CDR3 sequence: CASSRARQIEAFF. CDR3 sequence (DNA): TGTGCCAGCAGTCGAGCAAGACAAATCGAAGCTTTCTTT.

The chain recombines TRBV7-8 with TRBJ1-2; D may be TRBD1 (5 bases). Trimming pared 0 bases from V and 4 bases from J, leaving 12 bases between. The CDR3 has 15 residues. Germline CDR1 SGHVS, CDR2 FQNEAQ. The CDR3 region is CASSLARGCCYGYTF. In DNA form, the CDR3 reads TGTGCCAGCAGCTTAGCCCGGGGGTGTTGCTATGGCTACACCTTC. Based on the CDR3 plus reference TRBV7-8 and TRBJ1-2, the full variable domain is GAGVSQSPRYKVAKRGQDVALRCDPISGHVSLFWYQQALGQGPEFLTYFQNEAQLDKSGLPSDRFFAERPEGSVSTLKIQRTQQEDSAVYLCASSLARGCCYGYTFGSGTRLTVV.

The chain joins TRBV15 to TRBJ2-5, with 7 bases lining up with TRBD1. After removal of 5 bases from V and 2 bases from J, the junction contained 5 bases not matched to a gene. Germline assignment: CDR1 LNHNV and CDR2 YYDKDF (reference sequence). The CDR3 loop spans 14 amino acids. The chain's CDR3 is CATSGTGEQETQYF. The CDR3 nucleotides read TGTGCCACCAGCGGCACAGGGGAACAAGAGACCCAGTACTTC.

In nucleotides, the CDR3 is TGTGCCTGGGACTCCGGGACAGGGGGCAAGGGGGACATTCAGTACTTC. As protein: CAWDSGTGGKGDIQYF. The chain links TRBV30 to TRBJ2-4; TRBD1 matches 12 bases. Trimming took 5 bases from V and 8 from J; bases not matched to a gene: 13. CDR1 and CDR2 (germline): GTSNPN, SVGIG (reference sequence). This CDR3 is built from 16 residues.

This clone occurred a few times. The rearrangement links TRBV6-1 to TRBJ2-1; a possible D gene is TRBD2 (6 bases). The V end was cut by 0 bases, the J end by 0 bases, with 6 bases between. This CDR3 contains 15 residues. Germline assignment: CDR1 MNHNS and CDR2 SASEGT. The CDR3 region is CASSEAGGSYNEQFF. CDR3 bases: TGTGCCAGCAGTGAAGCGGGAGGCTCCTACAATGAGCAGTTCTTC.

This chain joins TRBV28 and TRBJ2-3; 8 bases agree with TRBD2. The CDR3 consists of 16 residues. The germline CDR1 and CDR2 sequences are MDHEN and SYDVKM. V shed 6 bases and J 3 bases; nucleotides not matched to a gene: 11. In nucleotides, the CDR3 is TGTGCCAGCAGCCTAGACCAAGGACTAGCAACAGATACGCAGTATTTT. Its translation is CASSLDQGLATDTQYF.

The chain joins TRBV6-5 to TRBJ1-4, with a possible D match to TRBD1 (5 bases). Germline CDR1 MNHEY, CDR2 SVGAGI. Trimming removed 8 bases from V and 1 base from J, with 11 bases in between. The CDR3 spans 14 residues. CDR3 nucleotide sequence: TGTGCCAGCGGAGCAGGGTTAACTAATGAAAAACTGTTTTTT. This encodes CASGAGLTNEKLFF.

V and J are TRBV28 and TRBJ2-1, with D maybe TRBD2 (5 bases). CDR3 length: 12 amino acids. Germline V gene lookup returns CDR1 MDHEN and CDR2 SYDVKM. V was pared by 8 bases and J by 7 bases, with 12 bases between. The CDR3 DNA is TGTGCCAGCTCGGGGAGCCTAAATGAGCAGTTCTTC. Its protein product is CASSGSLNEQFF.

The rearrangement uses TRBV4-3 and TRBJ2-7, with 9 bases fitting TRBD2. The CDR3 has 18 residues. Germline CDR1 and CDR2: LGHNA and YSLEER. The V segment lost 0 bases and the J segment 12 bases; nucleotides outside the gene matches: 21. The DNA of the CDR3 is TGCGCCAGCAGCCAAGATGTTATGGGCGGGGGGGGCGGGAGAATGCTGTACTTC. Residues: CASSQDVMGGGGGRMLYF.

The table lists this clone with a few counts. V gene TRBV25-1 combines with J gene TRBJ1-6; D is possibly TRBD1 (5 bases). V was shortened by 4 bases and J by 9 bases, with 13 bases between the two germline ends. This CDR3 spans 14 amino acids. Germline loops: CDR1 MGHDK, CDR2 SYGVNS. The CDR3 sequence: CASSVRGLLSPLHF. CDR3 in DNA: TGTGCCAGCAGTGTTAGGGGTCTTCTTTCACCCCTCCACTTT.